Following are 30 T cell receptor beta chains from one sample sequenced in a study of control samples from healthy donors and cancer patients. Assay used: immunoSEQ multiplex PCR; TCRdb lists only in-frame clones, some missing. The table has about 160,000 clones, approximately 90% seen once; the top ten hold 12%. Source material: blood. These receptors were collected from a man aged 30 to 39 in good health.

This clone was seen more than once but under ten times. The chain joins TRBV4-2 to TRBJ1-5; TRBD1 aligns across 7 bases. With V trimmed by 0 bases and J by 7 bases, 6 bases remained unmatched. Germline V gives CDR1 LGHNA, CDR2 YNFKEQ. CDR3 length equals 15 residues. The CDR3 DNA reads as TGTGCCAGCAGCCAAGATAGGGGGCCCGGACAGCCCCAGCATTTT. It codes for CASSQDRGPGQPQHF.

The chain joins TRBV6-4 to TRBJ2-2, with D unclear. The CDR3 spans 13 residues. Germline lookup yields CDR1 MRHNA and CDR2 SNTAGT. Trimming stripped 4 bases from V and 0 bases from J, with 3 bases between. In DNA, the CDR3 is TGTGCCAGCAGTGCCGCGAACACCGGGGAGCTGTTTTTT. It specifies CASSAANTGELFF.

V is TRBV27 and J is TRBJ1-1; D gene ambiguous. Germline CDR1 reads MNHEY; CDR2 reads SMNVEV (reference sequence). This CDR3 contains 11 residues. Trimming pared 4 bases from V and 7 bases from J, leaving 7 bases between. DNA for the CDR3: TGTGCCAGCAGTTACGGTAGTGAAGCTTTCTTT. Its translation: CASSYGSEAFF.

The chain has TRBV5-4 and TRBJ1-1; no definite D call. Germline-derived CDR1 and CDR2 are SGHNT and YYREEE (reference sequence). The CDR3 runs 16 residues. The ends were cut back, 5 bases at V and 0 bases at J, with 17 bases in the middle. The CDR3 here is CASSLDTRSMNTEAFF. In DNA, the CDR3 is TGTGCCAGCAGTCTCGACACTCGGTCTATGAACACTGAAGCTTTCTTT.

The V gene is TRBV28, the J gene TRBJ2-1; 9 nucleotides match TRBD1. Germline CDR1 reads MDHEN; CDR2 reads SYDVKM. With 5 bases clipped from V and 7 bases from J, the junction kept 9 bases outside the gene matches. The length of the CDR3 is 15 residues. CDR3 nucleotide sequence: TGTGCCAGCAGTCCCGGGACAGGGAGACGGAATGAGCAGTTCTTC. It specifies CASSPGTGRRNEQFF.

The V call is TRBV18, the J call TRBJ1-4; maybe TRBD1 (6 bases). The CDR3 is 16 residues long. V was trimmed by 3 bases and J by 7 bases, leaving 18 bases between them. Germline V gene lookup returns CDR1 KGHSH and CDR2 LQKENI. CDR3 in amino acids: CASSPRKQGGSEKLFF. CDR3 DNA: TGTGCCAGCTCACCCCGCAAACAGGGAGGAAGTGAAAAACTGTTTTTT.

The sample holds a few counts of this clone. V gene TRBV6-4 combines with J gene TRBJ1-1; D ambiguous. CDR1 and CDR2 from the germline V gene are MRHNA and SNTAGT. V lost 5 bases to trimming and J lost 1 base, with 8 bases between them. CDR3 length equals 13 residues. As DNA, the CDR3 is TGTGCCAGCAGTAGGACCGGGAACACTGAAGCTTTCTTT. Protein: CASSRTGNTEAFF.

For the CDR3, the DNA is TGTGCCAGCAGCGTAGTGGGGGGTAACACTGAAGCTTTCTTT. It codes for CASSVVGGNTEAFF. The chain has TRBV9 and TRBJ1-1, with D tentatively TRBD1 (5 bases). The CDR3 is made up of 14 amino acids. Trimming removed 0 bases from V and 2 bases from J, with 8 bases in between. Germline V lookup: CDR1 SGDLS, CDR2 YYNGEE. Combining the CDR3 with reference TRBV9 and TRBJ1-1 gives the whole variable domain DSGVTQTPKHLITATGQRVTLRCSPRSGDLSVYWYQQSLDQGLQFLIQYYNGEERAKGNILERFSAQQFPDLHSELNLSSLELGDSALYFCASSVVGGNTEAFFGQGTRLTVV.

V and J are TRBV24-1 and TRBJ2-2, with 10 bases aligning to TRBD1. The CDR3 extends over 16 amino acids. The V gene's germline CDR1 is KGHDR and CDR2 SFDVKD. Trimming removed 4 bases from V and 7 bases from J; junction bases left unmatched: 8. CDR3 DNA: TGTGCCACCAGTGACCCTGACAGGGGGCGGGTCGGGGAGCTGTTTTTT. This codes for CATSDPDRGRVGELFF.

This clone occurred a few times. The rearrangement uses TRBV6-5 and TRBJ2-3, with 8 bases matching TRBD2. V lost 6 bases and J lost 2; bases outside the gene matches: 4. Germline V gene sequence: CDR1 MNHEY, CDR2 SVGAGI. The CDR3 loop spans 14 amino acids. The CDR3 coding sequence is TGTGCCAGCAGAGCGGGGGCTAACACAGATACGCAGTATTTT. Translated: CASRAGANTDTQYF.

The chain has TRBV5-1 and TRBJ2-7, with 7 bases fitting TRBD2. V lost 2 bases and J lost 4; bases outside the gene matches: 6. The CDR3 runs 14 residues. Germline CDR1 is SGHRS and CDR2 is YFSETQ. The CDR3 protein is CASSLNQGGYEQYF. In nucleotides, the CDR3 is TGCGCCAGCAGCTTAAACCAGGGAGGGTACGAGCAGTACTTC.

With regard to this clone: The CDR3 carries no conserved terminal phenylalanine or tryptophan, so it likely arises from a read error. It is unclear where the CDR3 begins or ends on the DNA, so no DNA is shown, and the CDR3 is as TCRdb lists it. The V and J genes are TRBV18 and TRBJ1-1; TRBD1, the table's D call, was not compared with the DNA. The germline CDR1 and CDR2 sequences are KGHSH and LQKENI. The CDR3 spans 12 residues, counting both ends. CDR3 region: CASSLQDGRVCV.

This clone has just a few counts. The gene calls are TRBV6-5 and TRBJ1-2; maybe TRBD1 (6 bases). V was cut by 7 bases and J by 8 bases, with 14 bases left in between. The CDR3 totals 12 residues. Germline CDR1 MNHEY, CDR2 SVGAGI. CDR3 residues: CASTNRARGYTF. In nucleotides, the CDR3 is TGTGCCAGCACCAACAGGGCTAGGGGCTACACCTTC.

The chain is built from TRBV2 and TRBJ1-1; 7 bases agree with TRBD1. Germline CDR1 and CDR2: SNHLY and FYNNEI. V gave up 4 bases and J gave up 3 bases; unmatched junction bases: 8. The CDR3 totals 15 residues. The CDR3 DNA reads as TGTGCCAGCAGTGGGACAGGAGGGTGGGACACTGAAGCTTTCTTT. This translates into CASSGTGGWDTEAFF.

This chain uses TRBV20-1 with TRBJ2-1; possibly TRBD1 for D (5 bases). The CDR3 sequence is 13 residues long. Trimming took off 3 bases at V and 4 bases at J, with 10 bases between the two ends. Germline V lookup: CDR1 DFQATT, CDR2 SNEGSKA (reference sequence). The CDR3 reads CSASAGSYNEQFF. CDR3 coding DNA: TGCAGTGCTAGTGCAGGGTCGTACAATGAGCAGTTCTTC.

This clone was seen only once. V is TRBV28 and J is TRBJ1-6; D remains ambiguous. V gave up 5 bases and J gave up 8 bases, with 16 bases separating them. This CDR3 comprises 15 residues. From germline, CDR1 is MDHEN and CDR2 SYDVKM. The CDR3 coding sequence is TGTGCCAGCAGTATCCCGATAGCGTCCCATTCACCCCTCCACTTT. It codes for CASSIPIASHSPLHF.

The DNA of the CDR3 is TGCGCCAGCAGCTTGGAACTAGGGGCGTACAATGAGCAGTTCTTC. It translates to CASSLELGAYNEQFF. The J gene is TRBJ2-1, the V gene TRBV5-1, with D possibly called TRBD1 or TRBD2 (5 bases each). Trimming removed 0 bases from V and 4 bases from J, with 11 bases in between. Germline loops: CDR1 SGHRS, CDR2 YFSETQ. This CDR3 spans 15 amino acids.

This chain uses TRBV7-8 with TRBJ2-1, with 12 bases matching TRBD2. The CDR3 consists of 17 residues. Germline-derived CDR1 and CDR2 are SGHVS and FQNEAQ. V trimming: 5 bases; J trimming: 7 bases; junction bases outside the gene matches: 12. The CDR3 region is CASSPRKGTSGLNEQFF. The CDR3 DNA sequence: TGTGCCAGCAGCCCGAGAAAAGGGACTAGCGGGCTTAATGAGCAGTTCTTC.

This chain joins TRBV7-9 and TRBJ2-7, with D unresolved. The germline gives CDR1 SEHNR, CDR2 FQNEAQ (reference sequence). The length of the CDR3 is 11 residues. V gave up 5 bases and J gave up 3 bases, with 5 bases separating them. Here the CDR3 reads CASSENYEQYF. CDR3 coding DNA: TGTGCCAGCAGCGAAAACTACGAGCAGTACTTC.

The rearrangement uses TRBV6-5 and TRBJ2-3, with 7 nucleotides matching TRBD1. CDR3 length: 15 residues. Per germline, CDR1 MNHEY and CDR2 SVGAGI. V lost 6 bases and J lost 2; bases outside the gene matches: 8. This CDR3 reads CASRSGTALTDTQYF. CDR3 DNA sequence: TGTGCCAGCAGGTCCGGGACAGCGCTCACAGATACGCAGTATTTT.

The chain employs TRBV27 and TRBJ1-1; the match to TRBD1 covers 7 bases. The V gene's germline CDR1 is MNHEY and CDR2 SMNVEV (reference sequence). This CDR3 is built from 15 residues. The V and J ends lost 2 bases and 4 bases, in that order; junction bases with no gene match: 7. CDR3 sequence reads: CASSLEQGMGTEAFF. DNA of the CDR3: TGTGCCAGCAGTTTAGAACAGGGGATGGGCACTGAAGCTTTCTTT.

The chain joins TRBV29-1 to TRBJ2-1, with 7 nucleotides matching TRBD1. V lost 4 bases, J lost 2 bases, and 2 bases stayed unmatched. CDR3 length: 13 residues. Germline lookup yields CDR1 SQVTM and CDR2 ANQGSEA. The CDR3 region has the DNA TGCAGCGTTGGGGACAGAGCCTACAATGAGCAGTTCTTC. Its protein product is CSVGDRAYNEQFF.

J is TRBJ2-1 and V is TRBV5-1; TRBD2 agrees at 14 bases. V lost 4 bases and J lost 6; bases outside the gene matches: 6. The CDR3 length is 16 residues. From germline, CDR1 is SGHRS and CDR2 YFSETQ. The DNA for the CDR3 is TGCGCCAGCAGCCTAGGGACTAGCGGGGGTGGCAATGAGCAGTTCTTC. As protein: CASSLGTSGGGNEQFF.

This chain joins TRBV24-1 and TRBJ2-3, with 7 bases aligning to TRBD2. Germline V gene sequence: CDR1 KGHDR, CDR2 SFDVKD. J gave up 5 bases and V 3 bases, and 7 bases lay outside the gene matches. The CDR3 has 15 residues. This chain's CDR3 is CATSDRGEVGDTQYF. The CDR3 nucleotides are TGTGCCACCAGTGATCGGGGGGAGGTTGGAGATACGCAGTATTTT.

This clone was observed once. The chain combines TRBV29-1 with TRBJ1-1; TRBD1 is a possible D gene (6 bases). Germline V gene data show CDR1 as SQVTM and CDR2 as ANQGSEA. The CDR3 is made up of 13 amino acids. The V end lost 6 bases, the J end lost 4 bases, and 15 bases lay between the germline ends. The CDR3 sequence: CSVQGNGGTEAFF. The CDR3, as DNA: TGCAGCGTACAGGGTAATGGGGGCACTGAAGCTTTCTTT.

The chain uses TRBV10-2 and TRBJ2-7, with 9 bases fitting TRBD2. The CDR3 is 15 residues long. The germline V gene has CDR1 WSHSY and CDR2 SAAADI. The ends lost 0 bases at V and 4 bases at J; junction bases unmatched: 4. The DNA of the CDR3 is TGCGCCAGCAGTGAGTCTGGCGGGGGGGAATACGAGCAGTACTTC. Translating gives CASSESGGGEYEQYF.

The gene calls are TRBV2 and TRBJ1-5; 7 nucleotides agree with TRBD1. CDR3 size: 14 residues. V was pared by 5 bases and J by 10 bases, with 11 bases of the junction left unmatched. Germline assignment: CDR1 SNHLY and CDR2 FYNNEI. The CDR3 sequence is CASSTQQGLQPQHF. The CDR3 DNA sequence: TGTGCCAGCAGTACCCAACAGGGGCTCCAACCCCAGCATTTT.

CDR3 loop: CASSPPPGQGALGYTF. The CDR3 DNA sequence: TGTGCCAGCAGTCCCCCCCCCGGACAGGGGGCTCTTGGCTACACCTTC. This chain joins TRBV28 and TRBJ1-2; the match to TRBD1 covers 11 bases. Germline V gene data show CDR1 as MDHEN and CDR2 as SYDVKM. The CDR3 is 16 residues long. After removal of 5 bases from V and 7 bases from J, the junction contained 12 bases not matched to a gene.

The V and J genes are TRBV5-6 and TRBJ1-2, with 8 bases lining up with TRBD1. CDR3 size: 15 residues. Germline V lookup: CDR1 SGHDT, CDR2 YYEEEE. V dropped 7 bases and J dropped 4; count of bases not matched to a gene: 12. The CDR3 reads CASRPYGQGVYGYTF. CDR3 coding DNA: TGTGCCAGCCGACCCTACGGACAGGGTGTCTATGGCTACACCTTC.

The chain recombines TRBV21-1 with TRBJ2-3. TRBV21-1 is assigned pseudogene status. The CDR3 is made up of 15 amino acids. In DNA form, the CDR3 reads TGTGCCAGCAGCAAAGCGGACGTACACACAGATACGCAGTATTTT. Translated, it gives CASSKADVHTDTQYF.